This TCR beta chain was profiled in a study of OX40 agonist ivuxolimab in advanced cancers. Regarding this clone: Its antigen is undetermined.

Libraries were prepared by immunoSEQ multiplex PCR; TCRdb keeps only in-frame clonotypes and omits some of them. The profile shows fewer than 100,000 clones, around nine tenths of them singletons. Overall study findings and caveats: Expanded clones tended on average to be more numerous among CD8+ T cells than CD4+.

V was cut by 7 bases and J by 7 bases, with 13 bases left in between. This CDR3 comprises 12 residues. Germline CDR1 reads MDHEN; CDR2 reads SYDVKM. Sequenced material: CD4+ or CD8+ T cells sorted from blood, taken in a trial of the OX40 agonist ivuxolimab. The chain employs TRBV28 and TRBJ2-5; no reliable D call. The source is an adult with an advanced solid tumor such as melanoma, head and neck, liver or kidney cancer. In DNA, the CDR3 is TGTGCCAGCACCTCGAAGTACGGGACCCAGTACTTC. Protein product: CASTSKYGTQYF.